This T cell receptor (beta chain) was sequenced during a study of OX40 agonist ivuxolimab in advanced cancers. Turning to the study itself: Across the patients, intravenous ivuxolimab was delivered every 2 weeks at 0.01 to 10 mg/kg. From roughly 20 to 79 years was the age range, with a mean of approximately 58 years, and around 83% were male. Antecedent anti-PD-1, anti-PD-L1 or anti-CTLA-4 therapy was permissible, with around 41% having received some.

V was clipped by 0 bases and J by 2 bases, with 8 bases between them. The length of the CDR3 is 15 residues. CDR1 is SGHTA and CDR2 is FQGNSA in the germline V gene. Regarding the study as a whole: In the 0.1-3.0 mg/kg groups, partial responders showed among the lowest expansion.

Data came from immunoSEQ multiplex PCR; TCRdb stores just in-frame clones and leaves some out. Of 75,000 to 95,000 clones in the sample, around 83% are singletons; the top ten hold roughly 0.22%. Comment on this clone: Its target is unknown.

This sequence joins TRBV7-2 and TRBJ2-1; no definite D call. This receptor was obtained from an adult with an advanced solid tumor such as melanoma, head and neck, liver or kidney cancer. The sequences come from CD4+ or CD8+ T cells sorted from blood, collected in a trial of the OX40 agonist ivuxolimab. The CDR3 protein is CASSLAYATYNEQFF. The CDR3 DNA is TGTGCCAGCAGCTTAGCCTACGCTACCTACAATGAGCAGTTCTTC. The full variable domain, with the rest looked up from reference TRBV7-2 and TRBJ2-1, is GAGVSQSPSNKVTEKGKDVELRCDPISGHTALYWYRQSLGQGLEFLIYFQGNSAPDKSGLPSDRFSAERTGGSVSTLTIQRTQQEDSAVYLCASSLAYATYNEQFFGPGTRLTVL.